This TCR beta chain stems from a study of blood T cell repertoires in COVID-19. In the study overall: COVID-19 samples collected from the United States, Italy and Spain covered acute and convalescent phases. T cells, B-cell-depleted T cells, or PBMCs provided the cDNA or gDNA that served as material.

Trimming removed 2 bases from V and 0 bases from J, with 11 bases in between. Germline CDR1 is SGHAT and CDR2 is FQNNGV. This CDR3 has 15 residues. Only in-frame clones appear in the TCRdb table, and some are missing; sequencing was by immunoSEQ multiplex PCR. The profile shows approximately 500,000 clones, roughly nine tenths of them singletons. The receptor comes from a woman aged 45-60 years with COVID-19, enrolled during active disease. V and J are TRBV11-2 and TRBJ2-7; D might be TRBD2 (5 bases). The sequenced sample was peripheral blood. In nucleotides, the CDR3 is TGTGCCAGCAGCTTAACTCCGGGGAGCTCCTACGAGCAGTACTTC. The encoded protein is CASSLTPGSSYEQYF. The full variable domain, in which reference TRBV11-2 and TRBJ2-7 provide the parts outside the CDR3, is EAGVAQSPRYKIIEKRQSVAFWCNPISGHATLYWYQQILGQGPKLLIQFQNNGVVDDSQLPKDRFSAERLKGVDSTLKIQPAKLEDSAVYLCASSLTPGSSYEQYFGPGTRLTVT.